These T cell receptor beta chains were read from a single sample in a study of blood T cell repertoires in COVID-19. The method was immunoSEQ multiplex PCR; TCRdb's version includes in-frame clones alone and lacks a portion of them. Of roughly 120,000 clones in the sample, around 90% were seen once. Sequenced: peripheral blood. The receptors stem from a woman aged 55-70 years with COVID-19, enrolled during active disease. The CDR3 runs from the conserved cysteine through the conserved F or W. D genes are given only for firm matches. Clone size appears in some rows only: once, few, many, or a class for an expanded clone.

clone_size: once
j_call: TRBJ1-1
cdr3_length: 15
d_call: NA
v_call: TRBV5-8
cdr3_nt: TGTGCCAGCAGCTTGGTGGGGGGGGTGAGCACTGAAGCTTTCTTT
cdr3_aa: CASSLVGGVSTEAFF

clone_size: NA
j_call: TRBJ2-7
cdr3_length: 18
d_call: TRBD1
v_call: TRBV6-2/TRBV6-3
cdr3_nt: TGTGCCAGCAGTTACCCCACAGGTAAACAGGGGGGAACCTACGAGCAGTACTTC
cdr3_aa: CASSYPTGKQGGTYEQYF

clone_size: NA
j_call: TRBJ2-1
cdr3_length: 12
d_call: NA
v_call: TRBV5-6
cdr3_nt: TGTGCCAGCAGCTTGGGGGTCAGGGAGCAGTTCTTC
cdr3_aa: CASSLGVREQFF

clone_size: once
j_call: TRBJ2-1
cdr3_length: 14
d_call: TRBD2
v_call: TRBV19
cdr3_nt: TGTGCCAGTAGTATAGCGGCGGGGGGGCTTGAGCAGTTCTTC
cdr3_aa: CASSIAAGGLEQFF

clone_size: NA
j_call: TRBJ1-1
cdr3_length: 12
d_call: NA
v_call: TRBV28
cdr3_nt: TGTGCCAGCCGCACAGGGAACACTGAAGCTTTCTTT
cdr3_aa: CASRTGNTEAFF

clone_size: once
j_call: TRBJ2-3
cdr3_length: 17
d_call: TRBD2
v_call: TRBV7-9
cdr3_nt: TGTGCCAGCAGCCCCCGCCCACGCGGGGGGGCCGTGGATACGCAGTATTTT
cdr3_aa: CASSPRPRGGAVDTQYF

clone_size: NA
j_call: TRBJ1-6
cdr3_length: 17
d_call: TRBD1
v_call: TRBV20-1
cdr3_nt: TGCAGTGCTCGTGGGACAGGGAAGAGCTCCTATAATTCACCCCTCCACTTT
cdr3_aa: CSARGTGKSSYNSPLHF

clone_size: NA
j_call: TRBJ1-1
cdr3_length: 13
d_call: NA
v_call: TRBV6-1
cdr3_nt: TGTGCCAGCAGTGAAACCCATAAGGGGCCAGTCTTCTTT
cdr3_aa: CASSETHKGPVFF

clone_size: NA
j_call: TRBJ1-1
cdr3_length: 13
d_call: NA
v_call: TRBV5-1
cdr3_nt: TGCGCCAGCAGCCCCCTTGGAGTGACTGAAGCTTTCTTT
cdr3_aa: CASSPLGVTEAFF

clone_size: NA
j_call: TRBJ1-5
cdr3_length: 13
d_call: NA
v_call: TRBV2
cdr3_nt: TGTGCCAGCACACAGCTCAGCAATCAGCCCCAGCATTTT
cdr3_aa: CASTQLSNQPQHF

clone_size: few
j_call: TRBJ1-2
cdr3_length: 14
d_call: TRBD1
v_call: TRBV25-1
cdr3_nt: TGTGCCAGCAGGCGGACAGGGGGAGCCCATGGCTACACCTTC
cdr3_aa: CASRRTGGAHGYTF

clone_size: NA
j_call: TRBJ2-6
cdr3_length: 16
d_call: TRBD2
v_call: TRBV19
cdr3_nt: TGTGCCAGTATTTCGGGGGGGATGTCTGGGGCCAACGTCCTGACTTTC
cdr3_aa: CASISGGMSGANVLTF

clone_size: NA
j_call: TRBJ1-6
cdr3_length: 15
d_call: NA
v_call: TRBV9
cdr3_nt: TGTGCCAGCAGCGTAGGGGGTGAGGGTAATTCACCCCTCCACTTT
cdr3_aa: CASSVGGEGNSPLHF

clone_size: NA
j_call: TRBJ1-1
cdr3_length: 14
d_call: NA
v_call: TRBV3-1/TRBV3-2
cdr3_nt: TGTGCCAGCAGCCAGATAACAGGGTGGGCTGAAGCTTTCTTT
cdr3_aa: CASSQITGWAEAFF

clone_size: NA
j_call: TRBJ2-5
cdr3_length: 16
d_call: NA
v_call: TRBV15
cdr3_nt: TGTGCCACCAGCGGGCGAGGCGGGGGCAGAAGAGAATCCCAGTACTTC
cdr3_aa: CATSGRGGGRRESQYF

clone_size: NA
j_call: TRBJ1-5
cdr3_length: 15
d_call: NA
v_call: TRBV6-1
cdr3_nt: TGTGCCAGCAGTGAAGGAAGAGGGGGGGGTCAGCCCCAGCATTTT
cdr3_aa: CASSEGRGGGQPQHF

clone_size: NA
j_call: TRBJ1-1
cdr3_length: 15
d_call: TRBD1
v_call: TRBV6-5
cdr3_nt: TGTGCCAGCAGGGACAGGGGTCTCGAAGGGACTGAAGCTTTCTTT
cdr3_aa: CASRDRGLEGTEAFF

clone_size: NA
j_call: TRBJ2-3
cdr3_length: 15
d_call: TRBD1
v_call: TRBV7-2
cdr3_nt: TGTGCCAGCAGCCTCGGGGACAGGTCTGCTTTGCCGCAGTATTTT
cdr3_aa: CASSLGDRSALPQYF

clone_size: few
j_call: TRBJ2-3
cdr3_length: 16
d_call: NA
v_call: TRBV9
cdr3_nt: TGTGCCAGCAGCGCGGGATACAGGGACTACACAGATACGCAGTATTTT
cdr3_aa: CASSAGYRDYTDTQYF

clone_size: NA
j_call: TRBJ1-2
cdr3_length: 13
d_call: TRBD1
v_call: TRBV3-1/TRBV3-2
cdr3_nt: TGTGCCAGCGCGAACAGGGGAGATGTTGGCTACACCTTC
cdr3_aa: CASANRGDVGYTF

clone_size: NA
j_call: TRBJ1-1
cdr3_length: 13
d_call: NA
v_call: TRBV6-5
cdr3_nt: TGTGCCAGCAGTTTTGACAGTGACACTGAAGCTTTCTTT
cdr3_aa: CASSFDSDTEAFF

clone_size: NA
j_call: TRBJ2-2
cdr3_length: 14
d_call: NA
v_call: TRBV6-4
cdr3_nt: TGTGCCAGCAGGCGGGAATTACAAGGCGGGGAGCTGTTTTTT
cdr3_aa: CASRRELQGGELFF

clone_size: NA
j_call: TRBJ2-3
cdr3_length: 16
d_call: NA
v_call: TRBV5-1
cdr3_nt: TGCGCCAGCCCCCTTGTTTGGAGGGGAGTGAGAGATACGCAGTATTTT
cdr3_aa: CASPLVWRGVRDTQYF

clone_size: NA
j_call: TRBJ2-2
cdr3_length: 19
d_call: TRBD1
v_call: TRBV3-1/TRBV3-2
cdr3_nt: TGTGCCAGCAGCCGCGGCGAAGCTTGGGACAGGGTCGGCACCGGGGAGCTGTTTTTT
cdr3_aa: CASSRGEAWDRVGTGELFF

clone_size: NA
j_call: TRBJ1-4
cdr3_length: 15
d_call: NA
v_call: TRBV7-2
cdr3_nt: TGTGCCAGCAGCTCTGTCGGGGCAACTAATGAAAAACTGTTTTTT
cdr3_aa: CASSSVGATNEKLFF

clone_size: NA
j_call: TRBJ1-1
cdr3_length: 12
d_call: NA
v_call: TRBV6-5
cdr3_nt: TGTGCCAGCAGTCCAGGGTTTGGTGAAGCTTTCTTT
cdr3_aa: CASSPGFGEAFF

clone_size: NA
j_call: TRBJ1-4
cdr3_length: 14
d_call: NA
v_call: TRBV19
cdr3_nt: TGTGCCAGTAGTATGTATGTGCCAGATGAAAAACTGTTTTTT
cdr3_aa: CASSMYVPDEKLFF

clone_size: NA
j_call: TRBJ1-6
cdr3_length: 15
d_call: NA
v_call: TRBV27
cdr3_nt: TGTGCCAGCAGTTGGAGCGCCTCCTATAATTCACCCCTCCACTTT
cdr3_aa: CASSWSASYNSPLHF

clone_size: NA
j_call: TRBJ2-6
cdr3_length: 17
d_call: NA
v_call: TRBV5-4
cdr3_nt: TGTGCCAGCAGCTTGAGGAGGGGTATCTCTGGGGCCAACGTCCTGACTTTC
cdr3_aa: CASSLRRGISGANVLTF

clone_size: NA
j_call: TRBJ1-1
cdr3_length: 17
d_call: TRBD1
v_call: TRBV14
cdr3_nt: TGTGCCAGCAGCAAAAGGACAGGGGCCCTCGTGAACACTGAAGCTTTCTTT
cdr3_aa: CASSKRTGALVNTEAFF

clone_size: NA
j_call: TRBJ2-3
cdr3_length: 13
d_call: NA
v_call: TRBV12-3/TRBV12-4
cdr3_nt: TGTGCCAGCACCCCCCAGGGCACAGATACGCAGTATTTT
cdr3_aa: CASTPQGTDTQYF

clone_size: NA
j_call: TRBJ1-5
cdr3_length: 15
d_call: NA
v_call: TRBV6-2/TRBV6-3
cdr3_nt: TGTGCCAGCAGTTACGGCGGATTTGGCAATCAGCCCCAGCATTTT
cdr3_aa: CASSYGGFGNQPQHF

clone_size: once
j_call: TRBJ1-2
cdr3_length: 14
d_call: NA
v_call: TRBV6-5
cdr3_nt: TGTGCCAGCACGGATGCGGGCGGGAACTATGGCTACACCTTC
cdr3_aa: CASTDAGGNYGYTF

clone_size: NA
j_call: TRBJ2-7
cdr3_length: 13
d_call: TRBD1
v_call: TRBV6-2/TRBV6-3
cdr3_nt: TGTGCCAGCAGTTTAGACAGGGGCTACGAGCAGTACTTC
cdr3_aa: CASSLDRGYEQYF

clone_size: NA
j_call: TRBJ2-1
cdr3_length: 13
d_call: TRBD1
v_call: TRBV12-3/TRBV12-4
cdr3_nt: TGTGCCAGCAGCCGGGGACAGTGGAATGAGCAGTTCTTC
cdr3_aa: CASSRGQWNEQFF

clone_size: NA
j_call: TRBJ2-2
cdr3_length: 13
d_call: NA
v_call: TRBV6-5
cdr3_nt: TGTGCCTCCTCGAGGGCTAACACCGGGGAGCTGTTTTTT
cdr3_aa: CASSRANTGELFF

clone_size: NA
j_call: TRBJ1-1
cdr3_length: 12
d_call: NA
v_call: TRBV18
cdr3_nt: TGTGCCAGCTCACCGACAAACACTGAAGCTTTCTTT
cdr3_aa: CASSPTNTEAFF

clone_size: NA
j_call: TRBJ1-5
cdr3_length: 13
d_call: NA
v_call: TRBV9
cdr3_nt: TGTGCCAGCAGCGCAGGGAGCAATCAGCCCCAGCATTTT
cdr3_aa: CASSAGSNQPQHF